The rows below give T cell receptor beta chains drawn from one sample of a study of lymphopenia after photon versus proton radiotherapy. Profiling relied on immunoSEQ multiplex PCR, and the TCRdb table lists in-frame clones only, not all of them. The sample carries about 30,000 clones, roughly 94% recorded once. Sequenced material: peripheral blood, taken from a patient treated with photon-based radiotherapy. The receptors were sampled from a woman aged 50 to 65 with cholangiocarcinoma. CDR3s include the opening cysteine and the closing phenylalanine or tryptophan. The order of the fields is D gene, V gene, clone size, J gene, CDR3 protein, CDR3 DNA. A D gene is named only where the DNA matches it firmly. A row's size may be missing; if present it is once, few, many or a size class.

d_gene: .; v_gene: TRBV11-2; abundance: once; j_gene: TRBJ1-2; CDR3aa: CASSSLLTRRSGYTF; CDR3nt: TGTGCCAGCAGCTCCCTACTGACAAGGCGGAGTGGCTACACCTTC
d_gene: .; v_gene: TRBV5-6; abundance: .; j_gene: TRBJ2-2; CDR3aa: CASSLEWGYNTGELFF; CDR3nt: TGTGCCAGCAGCTTGGAGTGGGGATATAACACCGGGGAGCTGTTTTTT
d_gene: .; v_gene: TRBV2; abundance: .; j_gene: TRBJ1-1; CDR3aa: CASSSFGGAYEAFF; CDR3nt: TGTGCCAGCAGTAGCTTTGGGGGAGCCTATGAAGCTTTCTTT
d_gene: .; v_gene: TRBV6-5; abundance: .; j_gene: TRBJ2-4; CDR3aa: CASSYSPGAAKNIQYF; CDR3nt: TGTGCCAGCAGTTACAGCCCCGGGGCGGCCAAAAACATTCAGTACTTC
d_gene: .; v_gene: TRBV4-3; abundance: .; j_gene: TRBJ2-7; CDR3aa: CASSHSRQVDHEQYF; CDR3nt: TGCGCCAGCAGCCATAGCAGACAGGTCGACCACGAGCAGTACTTC
d_gene: .; v_gene: TRBV5-4; abundance: once; j_gene: TRBJ1-2; CDR3aa: CASSPIRNYGYTF; CDR3nt: TGTGCCAGCAGCCCGATAAGAAACTATGGCTACACCTTC
d_gene: .; v_gene: TRBV7-9; abundance: .; j_gene: TRBJ1-1; CDR3aa: CASSLTGATNTEAFF; CDR3nt: TGTGCCAGCAGCTTAACGGGGGCCACGAACACTGAAGCTTTCTTT
d_gene: .; v_gene: TRBV18; abundance: once; j_gene: TRBJ2-2; CDR3aa: CASSRSGLMNTGELFF; CDR3nt: TGTGCCAGCTCCCGATCAGGGTTAATGAACACCGGGGAGCTGTTTTTT
d_gene: TRBD2; v_gene: TRBV2; abundance: .; j_gene: TRBJ2-7; CDR3aa: CASSLLAGYSYEQYF; CDR3nt: TGTGCCAGCAGCCTGCTAGCGGGCTACTCCTACGAGCAGTACTTC
d_gene: .; v_gene: TRBV6-5; abundance: .; j_gene: TRBJ1-2; CDR3aa: CASSADRPYGYTF; CDR3nt: TGTGCCAGCAGTGCCGACAGACCCTATGGCTACACCTTC
d_gene: TRBD2; v_gene: TRBV11-2; abundance: .; j_gene: TRBJ2-2; CDR3aa: CASSFRRLAEPGELFF; CDR3nt: TGTGCCAGCAGCTTTAGAAGGCTAGCGGAGCCCGGGGAGCTGTTTTTT
d_gene: TRBD2; v_gene: TRBV15; abundance: .; j_gene: TRBJ2-2; CDR3aa: CATSRDSGGGTGELFF; CDR3nt: TGTGCCACCAGCAGAGACAGTGGGGGGGGCACCGGGGAGCTGTTTTTT
d_gene: .; v_gene: TRBV28; abundance: .; j_gene: TRBJ1-1; CDR3aa: CASSLREREAFF; CDR3nt: TGTGCCAGCAGTTTACGGGAAAGGGAAGCTTTCTTT
d_gene: TRBD1; v_gene: TRBV2; abundance: .; j_gene: TRBJ1-4; CDR3aa: CASAGQGPNEKLFF; CDR3nt: TGTGCCAGCGCTGGACAGGGGCCCAATGAAAAACTGTTTTTT
d_gene: .; v_gene: TRBV19; abundance: .; j_gene: TRBJ1-5; CDR3aa: CASSIGNRDQPQHF; CDR3nt: TGTGCCAGTAGTATAGGTAACAGGGATCAGCCCCAGCATTTT